This T cell receptor (beta chain) was recorded in a study of blood T cell repertoires in COVID-19 (dated by TCRdb to about 2020). For context, the study as a whole: The collaborator samples originated in the United States, Italy and Spain and spanned the acute and convalescent phases of COVID-19. The samples were drawn from the first 160 participants of the ongoing ImmuneRACE study and from over 950 subjects provided by 6 global collaborators. The material from the prospective study consisted of cDNA or gDNA derived from T cells, B-cell-depleted T cells, or PBMCs. The sample metadata nearly always contained a de-identified subject ID, COVID-19 status, age in years and sex. The repertoires were released in a freely available public database meant as a resource for research on the immune response to SARS-CoV-2. Where available, HLA class I and class II types were taken from metadata supplied by the sample provider and were not determined by assay-based typing. Deeply sampled blood TCRbeta repertoires from subjects exposed to, actively infected with, or recovered from COVID-19 were included in the dataset. Summary of the overall study and its limitations: Clinical and demographic metadata were provided uncurated, with the amount varying by source and participant.

The immunoSEQ Assay, a bias-controlled multiplex PCR, was used to amplify TCRbeta CDR3 regions from genomic DNA. On the study's bioinformatics: The number of nucleated cells in each sample was estimated by amplification of reference gene primers within the assay. To quantify the absolute abundance of each unique TCRbeta CDR3 rearrangement, sequence reads were collapsed and filtered. For each sample, productive Simpson clonality was calculated by taking the square root of Simpson's diversity index across productive rearrangements. What TCRdb holds here is the immuneACCESS table cut down to in-frame rearrangements. Part of the clones is not present; checked against another copy, under half of the missing clones reflect an unresolved V gene, and the others are unexplained. The V and J calls and clone size are taken from that table; D and trimming were inferred from the DNA. The sample includes about 74,000 clones, with more than 75% observed a single time. The leading ten clones occupy over 8% of the sample.

V trim: 4 bases; J trim: 4 bases; unmatched bases: 8. Sequences GTSNPN (CDR1) and SVGIG (CDR2) are obtained from the germline V gene (reference sequence). Inclusive of the bounding cysteine and phenylalanine, the CDR3 is 15 residues long. The read is trimmed to its CDR3 DNA, 45 bases read in frame from base 1. Of note for this clone: What antigen it recognizes has not been identified. No base qualities exist here, and no much larger clone lies one base off it.

Collaborating institutions collected whole blood in K2EDTA tubes following their own protocols. For TCRbeta analysis, collaborator samples were shipped as frozen whole blood, as isolated PBMCs, or as DNA extracted from either sample type. The clonotype comes from a human donor in a cohort sampled during active COVID-19. The rearranged segments are TRBV30 and TRBJ2-5; 11 of the junction bases match TRBD2. The sequencing sample was made of peripheral blood. At the DNA level, the sequence is TGTGCCTGGACCATTAGCGGGAGGGGAGGAGAGACCCAGTACTTC. This sequence encodes CAWTISGRGGETQYF.